This T cell receptor (beta chain) came from a study of spatial heterogeneity in lung cancer. Overall study context: Sequences of the beta chain were consistently detected in greater numbers than alpha-chain sequences.

Time point defined: sample taken at primary tumor resection. Without sorting, whole RNA was sequenced from tumor, nontumor lung or frozen PBMC. Samples came from around 70 TRACERx patients with untreated early-stage lung cancer. TCRdb called the 5' RACE reads again in MiXCR, with one record for every CDR3 protein. The sample lists 23,000 or so distinct CDR3 sequences, roughly 4.8% seen once, with 4% to 6.5% in the top ten. V dropped 3 bases and J dropped 1 base, with 13 bases sitting between them. Germline loops: CDR1 KGHSH, CDR2 LQKENI. CDR3 size: 17 residues. This clonotype was recorded many times. This sequence was found in a male donor with early-stage non-small cell lung cancer. The material sequenced was PBMCs, taken at surgery. This sequence joins TRBV18 and TRBJ2-6, with D hard to call. The CDR3 region has the DNA TGTGCCAGCTCACCTCCAGTTGGGTATTCTGGGGCCAACGTCCTGACTTTC. This sequence encodes CASSPPVGYSGANVLTF.